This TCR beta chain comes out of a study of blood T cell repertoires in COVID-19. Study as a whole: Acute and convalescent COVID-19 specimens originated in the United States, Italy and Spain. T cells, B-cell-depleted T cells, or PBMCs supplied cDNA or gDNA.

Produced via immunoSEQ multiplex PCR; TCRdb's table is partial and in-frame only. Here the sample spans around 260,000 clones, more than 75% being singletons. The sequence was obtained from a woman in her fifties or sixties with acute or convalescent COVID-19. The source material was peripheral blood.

Here the CDR3 DNA reads TGTGCCAGCAGTGAGGGAGGTGGATGGTATCAGCCCCAGCATTTT. Translation gives CASSEGGGWYQPQHF. This sequence joins TRBV2 and TRBJ1-5; no clear D gene. CDR1 is SNHLY and CDR2 is FYNNEI in the germline V gene. V lost 3 bases and J lost 5, with 14 bases in between. The length of the CDR3 is 15 residues.